Given below is one TCR beta chain in context. Its specificity is not known. Only in-frame clones appear in the TCRdb table, and some are missing; sequencing was by immunoSEQ multiplex PCR. The sample contains 11,000 to 15,000 clones, roughly 91% of which appear only once. The data were obtained in a study of B cell selection in AIRE deficiency. V was shortened by 6 bases and J by 5 bases, with 13 bases between the two germline ends. CDR3 length equals 13 residues. Germline CDR1 and CDR2: LNHDA and SQIVND (reference sequence). Regulatory T cells were sorted as CD4+CD25hiCD127low/negative cells. Findings and caveats of the study: Patient Tconv cells held 30% to 35% of Treg sequences shared by healthy donors. AIRE-deficient Tconv and Treg repertoires matched healthy donors in TCRBV, CDR3 length, diversity.

This sequence originates from a human donor with AIRE deficiency. The sequencing sample was made of Tregs sorted from PBMCs. The chain uses TRBV19 and TRBJ2-5, with D unclear. The CDR3 sequence is CASRNPGWETQYF. The CDR3 DNA follows: TGTGCCAGTAGGAATCCAGGTTGGGAGACCCAGTACTTC. The complete variable domain, with remaining parts taken from reference TRBV19 and TRBJ2-5, reads DGGITQSPKYLFRKEGQNVTLSCEQNLNHDAMYWYRQDPGQGLRLIYYSQIVNDFQKGDIAEGYSVSREKKESFPLTVTSAQKNPTAFYLCASRNPGWETQYFGPGTRLLVL.